The 13 T cell receptor beta chains below come from one sample, sequenced in a study of vaccination and CD4 T cells after COVID-19. No antigen has been identified for these receptors. The treatment: roughly 11-day PBMC culture with coronavirus spike peptide pools or control peptides (ViraFEST assay). The Oncomine TCR Beta short-read assay was applied to DNA of cultured CD4+ T cells. MiXCR, run by TCRdb on the PCR reads, gives a single entry per CDR3 protein. The profile shows over 15,000 distinct CDR3 sequences, roughly 31% of them singletons. What was sequenced was cultured CD4+ T cells from blood. These receptors came from a human donor with COVID-19.

The V call is TRBV5-4, the J call TRBJ1-6, with a weak D call TRBD1 (6 bases). V dropped 2 bases and J dropped 5 bases, with 11 bases sitting between them. Per the germline V gene, CDR1 is SGHNT and CDR2 is YYREEE (reference sequence). The CDR3 has 15 amino acids. The CDR3 nucleotides read TGTGCCAGCAGCTTCCCCGCAGGGGATAATTCACCCCTCCACTTT. Protein sequence: CASSFPAGDNSPLHF.

This sequence joins TRBV7-7 and TRBJ2-5, with TRBD2 matching over 12 bases. Looked up from germline, CDR1 is SSHAT and CDR2 is FNYEAQ (reference sequence). The CDR3 is 14 residues long. The DNA of the CDR3 is TGTGCTAGCGGGGAAGGACTAGCGGGGGAGACCCAGTACTTC. Residues: CASGEGLAGETQYF.

This rearrangement joins TRBV11-3 to TRBJ2-2, with D maybe TRBD1 (5 bases). The germline V gene encodes CDR1 SGHNT and CDR2 YENEEA. The CDR3 extends over 13 amino acids. V lost 0 bases to trimming and J lost 8 bases, with 7 bases between them. The CDR3 loop is CASSLDPGGELFF. DNA of the CDR3: TGTGCCAGCAGCTTAGATCCAGGGGGGGAGCTGTTTTTT.

The rearrangement joins TRBV5-1 to TRBJ2-3, with D maybe TRBD1 (5 bases). This CDR3 has 16 residues. The V end was cut by 3 bases, the J end by 6 bases, with 20 bases between. Germline lookup yields CDR1 SGHRS and CDR2 YFSETQ. CDR3 nucleotide sequence: TGCGCCAGCAGCTACGCTCTCTCAGGGTCTACGGATACGCAGTATTTT. It specifies CASSYALSGSTDTQYF. Variable domain in full (rest from reference TRBV5-1 and TRBJ2-3): KAGVTQTPRYLIKTRGQQVTLSCSPISGHRSVSWYQQTPGQGLQFLFEYFSETQRNKGNFPGRFSGRQFSNSRSEMNVSTLELGDSALYLCASSYALSGSTDTQYFGPGTRLTVL.

The genes are TRBV30 and TRBJ1-5, with TRBD1 as a possible D gene (6 bases). V lost 2 bases, J lost 1 base, and 12 bases lay in between. The CDR3 has 15 amino acids. Germline CDR1 reads GTSNPN; CDR2 reads SVGIG (reference sequence). The CDR3 reads CAWSQGSSSNQPQHF. The CDR3 DNA is TGTGCCTGGAGTCAGGGGAGTTCGAGCAATCAGCCCCAGCATTTT.

The chain has TRBV20-1 and TRBJ2-1, with D possibly being TRBD2 (6 bases). This CDR3 comprises 16 residues. Germline loops: CDR1 DFQATT, CDR2 SNEGSKA (reference sequence). V lost 4 bases, J lost 0 bases, and 16 bases lay in between. The CDR3 region has the DNA TGCAGTGCTACTTTGACAGCGGGCCGCTCCTACAATGAGCAGTTCTTC. Its translation is CSATLTAGRSYNEQFF.

The chain uses TRBV20-1 and TRBJ1-6; the D is unclear. The CDR3 extends over 15 amino acids. Per the germline V gene, CDR1 is DFQATT and CDR2 is SNEGSKA (reference sequence). V shed 0 bases and J shed 0 bases, with 6 bases lying between them. The CDR3 loop is CSAREGSSYNSPLHF. The CDR3 region has the DNA TGCAGTGCTAGAGAAGGGAGCTCCTATAATTCACCCCTCCACTTT.

This clonotype was recorded a few times. The chain combines TRBV12-3 or TRBV12-4 with TRBJ2-5; TRBD2 aligns across 10 bases. The V gene end was trimmed by 1 base and the J gene end by 4 bases; junction bases not matched to a gene: 3. The CDR3 loop spans 15 amino acids. In nucleotides, the CDR3 is TGTGCCAGCAGTTTAGGGCTAGCGGGGGCAGAGACCCAGTACTTC. Its protein is CASSLGLAGAETQYF.

The chain has TRBV19 and TRBJ2-7, with 11 bases lining up with TRBD1. The CDR3 loop spans 16 amino acids. Per the germline V gene, CDR1 is LNHDA and CDR2 is SQIVND (reference sequence). With 3 bases clipped from V and 7 bases from J, the junction kept 11 bases outside the gene matches. The CDR3 region has the DNA TGTGCCAGTAGTATTCTTGGCGGACAGGGGGCTGGAGAGCAGTACTTC. Translated, it gives CASSILGGQGAGEQYF.

The chain uses TRBV20-1 and TRBJ2-7, with TRBD1 identical over 8 bases. The V gene's germline CDR1 is DFQATT and CDR2 SNEGSKA (reference sequence). Trimming at V came to 1 base and at J to 6 bases, leaving 5 bases not matched to a gene. This CDR3 has 13 amino acids. The CDR3 DNA is TGCAGTGCTAGAGCCCCGACAGGGGCCGAGCAGTACTTC. Translated, it gives CSARAPTGAEQYF.

The genes are TRBV5-1 and TRBJ2-3; D possibly matches TRBD1 or TRBD2 (5 bases each). Germline loops: CDR1 SGHRS, CDR2 YFSETQ. Trimming removed 2 bases from V and 5 bases from J, with 15 bases in between. The CDR3 extends over 15 amino acids. CDR3 in amino acids: CASSLRGVLGDTQYF. As DNA, the CDR3 is TGCGCCAGCAGCTTAAGGGGAGTACTAGGAGATACGCAGTATTTT.

This clonotype was detected only a few times. V usage is TRBV11-1 and J usage is TRBJ2-7, with D possibly being TRBD1 (5 bases). The CDR3 consists of 13 residues. V was clipped by 5 bases and J by 5 bases, with 13 bases between them. CDR1 is SGHAT and CDR2 is FQDESV in the germline V gene (reference sequence). The CDR3 is CASSLDSFDEQYF. The CDR3 nucleotides are TGTGCCAGCAGCCTCGACAGTTTCGACGAGCAGTACTTC.

This clonotype has more than one count but fewer than ten. The chain joins TRBV11-3 to TRBJ2-2; 9 bases match TRBD1. The trim removed 5 bases at V and 5 bases at J, leaving 3 bases unmatched. CDR3 size: 14 residues. Germline values: CDR1 SGHNT, CDR2 YENEEA. CDR3 amino acids: CASSGDRATGELFF. The CDR3 coding sequence is TGTGCCAGCAGCGGGGACAGGGCGACCGGGGAGCTGTTTTTT.